The 14 T cell receptor beta chains listed next were all sequenced from one sample in a study of identical twins. TCRdb redid the calling of the 5' RACE reads with MiXCR, one entry per CDR3 protein. The sample has about 690,000 distinct CDR3 sequences, approximately 6.1% seen once; the top ten hold 1.5% to 2%. The sequenced material came from naive T cells sorted from blood. Every receptor here comes from a man aged 18 to 29 in good health.

This chain connects TRBV12-3 or TRBV12-4 to TRBJ2-7, with D possibly being TRBD1 (6 bases). The CDR3 length is 16 residues. V was clipped by 6 bases and J by 0 bases, with 18 bases between them. The CDR3 region is CASRALPGHPSYEQYF. CDR3 in DNA: TGTGCCAGCAGGGCTCTCCCGGGACACCCCTCCTACGAGCAGTACTTC.

The table lists this clonotype with many counts. The rearrangement links TRBV20-1 to TRBJ2-1; tentatively, D is TRBD2 (6 bases). Germline V CDR1 and CDR2: DFQATT, SNEGSKA (reference sequence). V lost 0 bases and J 5 bases, leaving 20 bases between the germline ends. The CDR3 loop spans 17 amino acids. CDR3 sequence (DNA): TGCAGTGCTAGAGACGCCTCCGGTCGGGAGAGCGACAATGAGCAGTTCTTC. This gives the protein CSARDASGRESDNEQFF.

This clonotype was observed a few times. The rearrangement links TRBV27 to TRBJ1-6, with TRBD1 identical over 7 bases. This CDR3 is 15 amino acids long. V lost 4 bases, J lost 5 bases, and 5 bases stayed unmatched. CDR1 and CDR2 (germline): MNHEY, SMNVEV (reference sequence). The CDR3 here is CASSSPGQNNSPLHF. The CDR3 nucleotides read TGTGCCAGCAGTTCCCCGGGACAGAATAATTCACCCCTCCACTTT.

There are many counts of this clonotype. The gene calls are TRBV20-1 and TRBJ2-1; D is uncertain. CDR1 and CDR2 from the germline V gene are DFQATT and SNEGSKA (reference sequence). The CDR3 length is 11 residues. V lost 6 bases and J lost 5, with 8 bases in between. The CDR3 here is CSAVRNNEQFF. CDR3 nucleotides: TGCAGTGCCGTACGCAACAATGAGCAGTTCTTC.

In its sample, this clonotype was seen many times. This rearrangement joins TRBV20-1 to TRBJ2-7; D may be TRBD2 (6 bases). Germline V gene sequence: CDR1 DFQATT, CDR2 SNEGSKA (reference sequence). This CDR3 spans 12 amino acids. Trimming pared 5 bases from V and 2 bases from J, leaving 10 bases between. The CDR3 loop reads CSAPGAAYEQYF. The CDR3 DNA is TGCAGTGCTCCGGGAGCTGCCTACGAGCAGTACTTC.

This clonotype has at least ten counts. CDR3 bases: TGTGCCAGCAGCTTACTGGACAGGAACACCGGGGAGCTGTTTTTT. This translates into CASSLLDRNTGELFF. The chain joins TRBV11-2 to TRBJ2-2, with D possibly TRBD1 on 6 matching bases. Looked up from germline, CDR1 is SGHAT and CDR2 is FQNNGV. The germline V and J ends were trimmed by 2 bases and 1 base, with 8 bases remaining between them. This CDR3 has 15 residues.

Only a few counts were recorded for this clonotype. The rearrangement links TRBV6-6 to TRBJ2-7; 9 bases are a match to TRBD1. The CDR3 sequence is 11 residues long. V shed 10 bases, J shed 4 bases, and the junction held 2 bases outside the gene matches. The germline V gene encodes CDR1 MNHNY and CDR2 SVGAGI (reference sequence). The CDR3 DNA is TGTGCCACTGGACAGGGGTACGAGCAGTACGTC. This sequence encodes CATGQGYEQYV.

The chain carries TRBV11-2 and TRBJ2-1; the match to TRBD2 covers 8 bases. CDR1 is SGHAT, CDR2 FQNNGV, per germline. This CDR3 comprises 17 residues. V lost 5 bases and J lost 2; bases outside the gene matches: 11. For the CDR3, the DNA is TGTGCCAGCAGCCTCACGGGGGGGCAGGGTCCCTACAATGAGCAGTTCTTC. Amino acid sequence: CASSLTGGQGPYNEQFF.

This clonotype was detected a few times. The chain has TRBV7-7 and TRBJ2-2; D might be TRBD1 (5 bases). The CDR3 runs 13 residues. The V end was cut by 10 bases, the J end by 6 bases, with 15 bases between. CDR1 and CDR2 from the germline V gene are SSHAT and FNYEAQ (reference sequence). The CDR3 spells CATASRGAGELFF. CDR3 coding DNA: TGTGCCACGGCGTCAAGGGGCGCCGGGGAGCTGTTTTTT.

To note about this clonotype: A much larger clone differs by one base, so this may be a read error. The CDR3 loop is CASRQGIGTGELFF. The CDR3 nucleotides are TGTGCCAGCAGACAGGGGATCGGCACCGGGGAGCTGTTTTTT. The V gene is TRBV6-1, the J gene TRBJ2-2, with 7 bases aligning to TRBD1. Germline V gene data show CDR1 as MNHNS and CDR2 as SASEGT. V was clipped by 6 bases and J by 4 bases; unmatched bases: 5. CDR3 length equals 14 residues.

The table lists this clonotype with many counts. This sequence joins TRBV6-1 and TRBJ1-1; weak D call: TRBD1 (6 bases). Germline-derived CDR1 and CDR2 are MNHNS and SASEGT. The V end was cut by 6 bases, the J end by 0 bases, with 20 bases between. There are 17 residues in the CDR3. CDR3 protein: CASSPPGRGPMNTEAFF. CDR3 bases: TGTGCCAGCAGCCCACCGGGCAGGGGTCCCATGAACACTGAAGCTTTCTTT.

This clonotype appeared many times. The V and J genes are TRBV28 and TRBJ2-1; tentative D call: TRBD1 (6 bases). The V end was cut by 5 bases, the J end by 4 bases, with 12 bases between. Germline-derived CDR1 and CDR2 are MDHEN and SYDVKM. This CDR3 comprises 14 residues. The CDR3 here is CASSPYRVYNEQFF. The CDR3 DNA is TGTGCCAGCAGTCCCTACAGGGTGTACAATGAGCAGTTCTTC.

The chain joins TRBV29-1 to TRBJ2-5; 7 bases line up with TRBD2. There are 13 residues in the CDR3. V was clipped by 6 bases and J by 4 bases; unmatched bases: 8. Germline CDR1 is SQVTM and CDR2 is ANQGSEA. The CDR3 region has the DNA TGCAGCGTCTGGGTAGCGGGTAGAGAGACCCAGTACTTC. Translation: CSVWVAGRETQYF.

A few counts support this clonotype. The V call is TRBV12-3 or TRBV12-4, the J call TRBJ2-5; maybe TRBD2 (6 bases). Trimming pared 5 bases from V and 1 base from J, leaving 17 bases between. The CDR3 runs 16 residues. The CDR3 loop reads CASSTPSRDFQETQYF. CDR3 nucleotide sequence: TGTGCCAGCAGTACCCCGAGCCGGGACTTCCAAGAGACCCAGTACTTC.